The source of this TCR beta chain is a study of a mutant IDH1 vaccine in newly diagnosed glioma. Background on the study: Commencement of vaccination occurred 4-6 weeks following radiotherapy alone, or concurrently with temozolomide cycles. The study held visit V12 at week 35 and visit V13 at week 47.

The sample's time point: week 47, end of study. All doses held 300 ug of mutant IDH1 20-mer peptide, with topical imiquimod. This clone was observed a single time. Its antigen is undetermined. Sequencing used immunoSEQ multiplex PCR; TCRdb keeps in-frame clones, though not all of them. Counted here are about 56,000 clones, about four fifths occurring once; the ten biggest clones make up 3% to 4%. Study-level findings and limits: Immune responses arising from the vaccine appeared in just under 95% of patients.

With V trimmed by 4 bases and J by 4 bases, 8 bases remained unmatched. The CDR3 runs to 15 residues. CDR1 and CDR2 (germline): SGDLS, YYNGEE. The material sequenced was PBMCs, taken from a glioma patient whose treatment included an IDH1 peptide vaccine. The TCR originated in a woman in her fifties or sixties with glioma. The J gene is TRBJ2-1, the V gene TRBV9, with 7 positions matching TRBD1. The CDR3 bases are TGTGCCAGCAGCCCCTCCCCAGGGGGTTACAATGAGCAGTTCTTC. Residues: CASSPSPGGYNEQFF.